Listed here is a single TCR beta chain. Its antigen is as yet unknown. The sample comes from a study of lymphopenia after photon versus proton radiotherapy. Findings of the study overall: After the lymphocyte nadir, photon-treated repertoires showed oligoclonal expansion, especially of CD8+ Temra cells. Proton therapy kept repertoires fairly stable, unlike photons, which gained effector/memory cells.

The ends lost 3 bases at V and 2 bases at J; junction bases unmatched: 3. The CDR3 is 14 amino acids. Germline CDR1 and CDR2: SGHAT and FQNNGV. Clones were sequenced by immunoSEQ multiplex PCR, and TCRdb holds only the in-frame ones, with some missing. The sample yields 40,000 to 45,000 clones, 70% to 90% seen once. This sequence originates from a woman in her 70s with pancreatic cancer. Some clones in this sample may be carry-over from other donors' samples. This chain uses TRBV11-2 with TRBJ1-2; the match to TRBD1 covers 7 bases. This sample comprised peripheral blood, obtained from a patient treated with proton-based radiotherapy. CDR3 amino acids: CASSFSQGNYGYTF. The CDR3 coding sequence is TGTGCCAGCAGCTTCTCACAGGGGAACTATGGCTACACCTTC.